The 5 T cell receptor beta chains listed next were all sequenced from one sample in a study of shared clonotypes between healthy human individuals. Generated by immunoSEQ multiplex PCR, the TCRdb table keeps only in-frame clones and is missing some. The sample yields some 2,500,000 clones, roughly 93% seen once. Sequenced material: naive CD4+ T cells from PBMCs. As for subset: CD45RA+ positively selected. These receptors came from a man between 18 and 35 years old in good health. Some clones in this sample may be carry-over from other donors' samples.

The CDR3 reads CASSLQSLGQGLYF. The CDR3 DNA reads as TGTGCCAGCAGTTTGCAATCGTTGGGACAGGGGCTGTACTTC. The chain links TRBV27 to TRBJ2-7; 10 bases agree with TRBD1. There are 14 residues in the CDR3. CDR1 MNHEY and CDR2 SMNVEV come from the germline V gene (reference sequence). The junction had 11 bases not matched to a gene; V was cut back by 3 bases and J by 12 bases.

Here the CDR3 reads CASSFKGGGSYNEQFF. The CDR3 DNA reads TGTGCCAGCAGTTTTAAAGGGGGGGGCTCCTACAATGAGCAGTTCTTC. This sequence joins TRBV28 and TRBJ2-1; tentative D call: TRBD2 (7 bases). CDR3 length: 16 amino acids. The germline V and J ends were trimmed by 3 bases and 0 bases, with 12 bases remaining between them. Germline lookup yields CDR1 MDHEN and CDR2 SYDVKM. Using reference TRBV28 and TRBJ2-1 for the parts outside the CDR3, the full variable domain is DVKVTQSSRYLVKRTGEKVFLECVQDMDHENMFWYRQDPGLGLRLIYFSYDVKMKEKGDIPEGYSVSREKKERFSLILESASTNQTSMYLCASSFKGGGSYNEQFFGPGTRLTVL.

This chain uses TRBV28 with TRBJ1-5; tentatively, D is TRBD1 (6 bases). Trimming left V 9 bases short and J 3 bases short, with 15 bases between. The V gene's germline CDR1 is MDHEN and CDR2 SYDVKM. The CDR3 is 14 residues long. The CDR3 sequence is CASRGRGSNQPQHF. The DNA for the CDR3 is TGTGCCAGTAGGGGCAGGGGTTCCAATCAGCCCCAGCATTTT.

The CDR3 sequence: CASSHLAGGPADTQYF. The CDR3 nucleotides are TGTGCCAGCAGCCATCTAGCGGGAGGGCCCGCAGATACGCAGTATTTT. This chain uses TRBV5-6 with TRBJ2-3; 12 bases align to TRBD2. Losses at the gene ends were 4 bases for V and 4 bases for J; bases not matched to a gene: 7. This CDR3 region has 16 residues. In germline, CDR1 is SGHDT, CDR2 YYEEEE.

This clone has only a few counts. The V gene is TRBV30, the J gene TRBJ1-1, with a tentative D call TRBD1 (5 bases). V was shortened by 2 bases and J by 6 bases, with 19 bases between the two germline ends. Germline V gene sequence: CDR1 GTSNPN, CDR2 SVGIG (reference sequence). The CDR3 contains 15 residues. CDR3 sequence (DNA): TGTGCCTGGAGTCGAGGGACGAAAAACGACCCTGAAGCTTTCTTT. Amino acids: CAWSRGTKNDPEAFF. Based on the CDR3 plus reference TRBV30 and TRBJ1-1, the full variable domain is SQTIHQWPATLVQPVGSPLSLECTVEGTSNPNLYWYRQAAGRGLQLLFYSVGIGQISSEVPQNLSASRPQDRQFILSSKKLLLSDSGFYLCAWSRGTKNDPEAFFGQGTRLTVV.